These 4 T cell receptor beta chains share one sample of origin, sequenced in a study of cytomegalovirus exposure and HLA in healthy donors. Data came from immunoSEQ multiplex PCR; TCRdb stores just in-frame clones and leaves some out. The sample has tens of thousands of clones, roughly nine tenths seen once. Material for sequencing was PBMCs. Every receptor here comes from a man in his late teens or twenties in good health and CMV-seronegative.

The rearrangement joins TRBV6-6 to TRBJ2-7, with TRBD1 identical over 9 bases. The CDR3 sequence is 14 residues long. Looked up from germline, CDR1 is MNHNY and CDR2 is SVGAGI (reference sequence). Trimming took 5 bases from V and 6 from J; bases not matched to a gene: 8. The CDR3 region has the DNA TGTGCCAGCAGTCCCCGGGACAGGGTCGGCGAGCAGTACTTC. It encodes CASSPRDRVGEQYF.

The chain recombines TRBV19 with TRBJ1-2; D not resolved. The CDR3 covers 15 residues. From germline, CDR1 is LNHDA and CDR2 SQIVND (reference sequence). Between the trimmed V and J ends, which lost 5 bases and 3 bases, there was a span of 16 bases. CDR3 sequence reads: CASSEEETPYYGYTF. In DNA, the CDR3 is TGTGCCAGTAGTGAGGAGGAGACACCATACTATGGCTACACCTTC.

The chain joins TRBV28 to TRBJ2-7, with 7 bases lining up with TRBD1. In germline, CDR1 is MDHEN, CDR2 SYDVKM. CDR3 length: 15 amino acids. The ends lost 5 bases at V and 7 bases at J; junction bases unmatched: 14. CDR3 DNA sequence: TGTGCCAGCAGTCTCGGGACAGTTAAAAACGGGGAGCAGTACTTC. Translating it yields CASSLGTVKNGEQYF.

The CDR3 sequence is CASSLWTSPHEQYF. DNA for the CDR3: TGTGCCAGCAGTTTATGGACTAGCCCTCACGAGCAGTACTTC. The chain recombines TRBV28 with TRBJ2-7; 7 bases match TRBD2. Per germline, CDR1 MDHEN and CDR2 SYDVKM. This CDR3 is 14 amino acids long. The V gene end was trimmed by 0 bases and the J gene end by 5 bases; junction bases not matched to a gene: 4.